A selection of T cell receptor beta chains follows, all from one sample in a study of T cell responses to AZD1222 COVID-19 vaccine. The repertoire was sequenced with immunoSEQ multiplex PCR; TCRdb's copy has only in-frame clones and lacks some. The profile shows around 100,000 clones, around 85% of them singletons. The source was peripheral blood, collected 28 days after the second AZD1222 dose. The receptors derive from an adult who received the AZD1222 COVID-19 vaccine. CDR3s include the opening cysteine and the closing phenylalanine or tryptophan. The order of the fields is clone size, V gene, D gene, J gene, CDR3 DNA, CDR3 protein. D genes are given only for firm matches. Not all rows give a size; the values are once, few, many and, for expanded clones, a class.

clone size: -; V gene: TRBV5-6; D gene: TRBD1; J gene: TRBJ1-4; CDR3 DNA: TGTGCCAGCAGGGGCCCTCAGGGGGGCCAGGAAAAACTGTTTTTT; CDR3 protein: CASRGPQGGQEKLFF
clone size: -; V gene: TRBV7-8; D gene: -; J gene: TRBJ1-2; CDR3 DNA: TGTGCCAGCAGCAGCAGGGGTGGCTACACCTTC; CDR3 protein: CASSSRGGYTF
clone size: -; V gene: TRBV5-5; D gene: -; J gene: TRBJ2-7; CDR3 DNA: TGTGCCAGCCTAGACGATGGAGTCTCCTACGAGCAGTACTTC; CDR3 protein: CASLDDGVSYEQYF
clone size: -; V gene: TRBV30; D gene: -; J gene: TRBJ1-2; CDR3 DNA: TGTGCCTGCTCTACAGGAACCTATGGCTACACCTTC; CDR3 protein: CACSTGTYGYTF
clone size: -; V gene: TRBV7-8; D gene: -; J gene: TRBJ1-4; CDR3 DNA: TGTGCCAGCAGCTTAGCGTCGGGGGGCGGTGAAAAACTGTTTTTT; CDR3 protein: CASSLASGGGEKLFF
clone size: -; V gene: TRBV27; D gene: TRBD2; J gene: TRBJ2-1; CDR3 DNA: TGTGCCAGCAGTTTGAAAGCGGGAGATAGGGATGAGCAGTTCTTC; CDR3 protein: CASSLKAGDRDEQFF
clone size: -; V gene: TRBV5-1; D gene: -; J gene: TRBJ1-1; CDR3 DNA: TGCGCCAGCAGATCCATTCTGGACACTGAAGCTTTCTTT; CDR3 protein: CASRSILDTEAFF
clone size: -; V gene: TRBV6-5; D gene: -; J gene: TRBJ2-6; CDR3 DNA: TGTGCCAGCAGTCCCCAGGGGCTTGGGGCCAACGTCCTGACTTTC; CDR3 protein: CASSPQGLGANVLTF
clone size: few; V gene: TRBV6-5; D gene: TRBD1; J gene: TRBJ2-7; CDR3 DNA: TGTGCCAGCAGTTACTCAGAGGGGGCATACTACGAGCAGTACTTC; CDR3 protein: CASSYSEGAYYEQYF
clone size: few; V gene: TRBV7-9; D gene: TRBD2; J gene: TRBJ2-3; CDR3 DNA: TGTGCCGCGGAGCGGGGTAGCACAGATACGCAGTATTTT; CDR3 protein: CAAERGSTDTQYF
clone size: -; V gene: TRBV9; D gene: TRBD1; J gene: TRBJ1-3; CDR3 DNA: TGTGCCAGCAGCGTAGGTGGGACAGGCGTTGGAAACACCATATATTTT; CDR3 protein: CASSVGGTGVGNTIYF
clone size: few; V gene: TRBV27; D gene: -; J gene: TRBJ1-1; CDR3 DNA: TGTGCCAGTGGTGAGAGAGGCTACACTGAAGCTTTCTTT; CDR3 protein: CASGERGYTEAFF
clone size: few; V gene: TRBV2; D gene: -; J gene: TRBJ2-1; CDR3 DNA: TGTGCCAGCAGAGGTCCGGGAACGGGAGCTAATGAGCAGTTCTTC; CDR3 protein: CASRGPGTGANEQFF
clone size: -; V gene: TRBV2; D gene: -; J gene: TRBJ1-5; CDR3 DNA: TGTGCCAGCAGTCCCAGGGTGGCCGTGCAGCCCCAGCATTTT; CDR3 protein: CASSPRVAVQPQHF
clone size: -; V gene: TRBV18; D gene: TRBD1; J gene: TRBJ2-2; CDR3 DNA: TGTGCCAGCTCACCGACCGGACAGGGGGTGTCCGGGGAGCTGTTTTTT; CDR3 protein: CASSPTGQGVSGELFF
clone size: -; V gene: TRBV2; D gene: -; J gene: TRBJ2-5; CDR3 DNA: TGTGCCAGCAGTAGGGTCAGCGAGACCCAGTACTTC; CDR3 protein: CASSRVSETQYF
clone size: -; V gene: TRBV18; D gene: TRBD1; J gene: TRBJ1-1; CDR3 DNA: TGTGCCAGCTCACCGGGACAGGGGGCGAACACTGAAGCTTTCTTT; CDR3 protein: CASSPGQGANTEAFF
clone size: -; V gene: TRBV7-9; D gene: TRBD1; J gene: TRBJ1-5; CDR3 DNA: TGTGCCAGCAGCTTAGGGGACAGGGGAGTTGGTCAGCCCCAGCATTTT; CDR3 protein: CASSLGDRGVGQPQHF
clone size: -; V gene: TRBV10-3; D gene: TRBD1; J gene: TRBJ2-6; CDR3 DNA: TGTGCCATCAACCACGGACAGGGGGCTTCCACTGGGGCCAACGTCCTGACTTTC; CDR3 protein: CAINHGQGASTGANVLTF
clone size: few; V gene: TRBV27; D gene: -; J gene: TRBJ1-1; CDR3 DNA: TGTGCCAGCCGTGCATCAGGGGTTAACACTGAAGCTTTCTTT; CDR3 protein: CASRASGVNTEAFF
clone size: -; V gene: TRBV2; D gene: -; J gene: TRBJ2-5; CDR3 DNA: TGTGCCATTTTAATCGAGACCCAGTACTTC; CDR3 protein: CAILIETQYF
clone size: -; V gene: TRBV28; D gene: TRBD1; J gene: TRBJ1-5; CDR3 DNA: TGTGCCAGCAGTTTAAGACAGGGGGCGAATCAGCCCCAGCATTTT; CDR3 protein: CASSLRQGANQPQHF
clone size: -; V gene: TRBV10-3; D gene: TRBD1; J gene: TRBJ1-4; CDR3 DNA: TGTGCCATCAGTGCAGGGGGCCCAACTAATGAAAAACTGTTTTTT; CDR3 protein: CAISAGGPTNEKLFF
clone size: -; V gene: TRBV4-1; D gene: -; J gene: TRBJ2-7; CDR3 DNA: TGCGCCAGCAGCCACTCGGGCGAGCAGTACTTC; CDR3 protein: CASSHSGEQYF
clone size: -; V gene: TRBV6-5; D gene: -; J gene: TRBJ2-2; CDR3 DNA: TGTGCCAGCAGCTATTTTGGTTTCACCGGGGAGCTGTTTTTT; CDR3 protein: CASSYFGFTGELFF
clone size: -; V gene: TRBV5-1; D gene: -; J gene: TRBJ2-5; CDR3 DNA: TGCGCCAGCAAGGAGGGGAGGGAGACCCAGTACTTC; CDR3 protein: CASKEGRETQYF
clone size: -; V gene: TRBV5-1; D gene: -; J gene: TRBJ1-1; CDR3 DNA: TGCGCCAGCAGCTTGGCCGGGGGGGAATCGTCTGAAGCTTTCTTT; CDR3 protein: CASSLAGGESSEAFF
clone size: -; V gene: TRBV6-5; D gene: TRBD2; J gene: TRBJ2-3; CDR3 DNA: TGTGCCAGCAGTTACGGGGCGGGAGTGTGGACAGATACGCAGTATTTT; CDR3 protein: CASSYGAGVWTDTQYF
clone size: -; V gene: TRBV5-4; D gene: TRBD1; J gene: TRBJ1-2; CDR3 DNA: TGTGCCAGCAGCCCCGGGACAGAGGTGTATGGCTACACCTTC; CDR3 protein: CASSPGTEVYGYTF
clone size: -; V gene: TRBV4-1; D gene: -; J gene: TRBJ1-4; CDR3 DNA: TGCGCCAGCAGCCAAGGATCAGGCTCAAGGGAAAAACTGTTTTTT; CDR3 protein: CASSQGSGSREKLFF
clone size: once; V gene: TRBV10-3; D gene: TRBD1; J gene: TRBJ2-5; CDR3 DNA: TGTGCCATCAATCCGGGACAGGGGGGTCAAGAGACCCAGTACTTC; CDR3 protein: CAINPGQGGQETQYF
clone size: -; V gene: TRBV27; D gene: TRBD1; J gene: TRBJ1-1; CDR3 DNA: TGTGCCAGCAGTTTACCGGGGACAGGGATCACTGAAGCTTTCTTT; CDR3 protein: CASSLPGTGITEAFF
clone size: once; V gene: TRBV19; D gene: -; J gene: TRBJ1-6; CDR3 DNA: TGTGCCGCACAGCCGGACTATAATTCACCCCTCCACTTT; CDR3 protein: CAAQPDYNSPLHF
clone size: -; V gene: TRBV19; D gene: -; J gene: TRBJ2-4; CDR3 DNA: TGTGCCAGTAGTATAGGGGGCAGAAAAAACATTCAGTACTTC; CDR3 protein: CASSIGGRKNIQYF
clone size: -; V gene: TRBV5-1; D gene: -; J gene: TRBJ2-7; CDR3 DNA: TGCGCCAGCAGCCTCGACTTCAGCTTAGCTTACGAGCAGTACTTC; CDR3 protein: CASSLDFSLAYEQYF
clone size: -; V gene: TRBV28; D gene: TRBD1; J gene: TRBJ1-4; CDR3 DNA: TGTGCCAGCAGGAGCAACCTACCGACAGGGGGGCTTGAAAAACTGTTTTTT; CDR3 protein: CASRSNLPTGGLEKLFF
clone size: once; V gene: TRBV27; D gene: TRBD1; J gene: TRBJ2-6; CDR3 DNA: TGTGCCAGCAGTTTGGAGGTAGGGGGCGTAAGATCTGGGGCCAACGTCCTGACTTTC; CDR3 protein: CASSLEVGGVRSGANVLTF
clone size: -; V gene: TRBV4-1; D gene: -; J gene: TRBJ1-2; CDR3 DNA: TGCGCCAGCAGCCAAGATCCCGGGGCGGGACTTGGCTACACCTTC; CDR3 protein: CASSQDPGAGLGYTF
clone size: -; V gene: TRBV5-4; D gene: -; J gene: TRBJ2-7; CDR3 DNA: TGTGCCACCTACCCGATCGGCGCAGCCGAGCAGTACTTC; CDR3 protein: CATYPIGAAEQYF
clone size: -; V gene: TRBV19; D gene: -; J gene: TRBJ2-7; CDR3 DNA: TGTGCCAGCGCCCTAGCCCATCGATCCTACGAGCAGTACTTC; CDR3 protein: CASALAHRSYEQYF
clone size: -; V gene: TRBV5-6; D gene: -; J gene: TRBJ2-7; CDR3 DNA: TGTGCCAGCAGCTTGGGTCTTGCGGGCTCGACCTACGAGCAGTACTTC; CDR3 protein: CASSLGLAGSTYEQYF
clone size: -; V gene: TRBV27; D gene: TRBD2; J gene: TRBJ2-7; CDR3 DNA: TGTGCCAGCAGTTTAGGGCCCCCTAGCGGCTCCTACGAGCAGTACTTC; CDR3 protein: CASSLGPPSGSYEQYF
clone size: -; V gene: TRBV29-1; D gene: TRBD1; J gene: TRBJ2-7; CDR3 DNA: TGCAGCGTTACAGGGGTAGGTCTACCGGACGAGCAGTACTTC; CDR3 protein: CSVTGVGLPDEQYF
clone size: -; V gene: TRBV3-1/TRBV3-2; D gene: -; J gene: TRBJ1-2; CDR3 DNA: TGTGCCAGCAGCCCTAAAAAGAGGAACTATGGCTACACCTTC; CDR3 protein: CASSPKKRNYGYTF
clone size: -; V gene: TRBV28; D gene: TRBD1; J gene: TRBJ2-3; CDR3 DNA: TGTGCCAGCAGTTTAGGGACAGGGCGCACAGATACGCAGTATTTT; CDR3 protein: CASSLGTGRTDTQYF
clone size: -; V gene: TRBV7-3; D gene: -; J gene: TRBJ2-6; CDR3 DNA: TGTGCCAGCAGCTTCCGAGGTTTGGCCTCTGGGGCCAACGTCCTGACTTTC; CDR3 protein: CASSFRGLASGANVLTF
clone size: -; V gene: TRBV19; D gene: TRBD1; J gene: TRBJ1-5; CDR3 DNA: TGTGCCAGTAGAGCCACCCACAGGGGAGGCAATCAGCCCCAGCATTTT; CDR3 protein: CASRATHRGGNQPQHF
clone size: -; V gene: TRBV29-1; D gene: TRBD1; J gene: TRBJ2-7; CDR3 DNA: TGCAGCGTCAAGGTAGGGGGCGGCTCCTACGAGCAGTACTTC; CDR3 protein: CSVKVGGGSYEQYF
clone size: once; V gene: TRBV30; D gene: TRBD1; J gene: TRBJ2-2; CDR3 DNA: TGTGCCGGTTCCCGGACAGGGGTAGTAGAGGGGGAGCTGTTTTTT; CDR3 protein: CAGSRTGVVEGELFF
clone size: -; V gene: TRBV19; D gene: -; J gene: TRBJ2-5; CDR3 DNA: TGTGCCAGTCGCCATTGGGGAGAGACCCAGTACTTC; CDR3 protein: CASRHWGETQYF
clone size: -; V gene: TRBV4-2; D gene: TRBD2; J gene: TRBJ2-7; CDR3 DNA: TGTGCCAGCAGCCATCCAACCGGGGTAGCGGGAGGTGTATTTGACTACGAGCAGTACTTC; CDR3 protein: CASSHPTGVAGGVFDYEQYF
clone size: -; V gene: TRBV15; D gene: -; J gene: TRBJ1-1; CDR3 DNA: TGTGCCACCAGCACGCCTTCCCCGGGGGTTGAAGCTTTCTTT; CDR3 protein: CATSTPSPGVEAFF
clone size: -; V gene: TRBV7-2; D gene: -; J gene: TRBJ2-1; CDR3 DNA: TGTGCCAGCAGCTTAGAGTTGGGACCTCAGTTCTTC; CDR3 protein: CASSLELGPQFF
clone size: -; V gene: TRBV12-3/TRBV12-4; D gene: -; J gene: TRBJ1-2; CDR3 DNA: TGTGCCAGTGGTAGTTACTATGGCTACACCTTC; CDR3 protein: CASGSYYGYTF
clone size: -; V gene: TRBV7-2; D gene: -; J gene: TRBJ1-2; CDR3 DNA: TGTGCCAGCAGCACCCCGGCCCTCCGGGGTGGCTACACCTTC; CDR3 protein: CASSTPALRGGYTF
clone size: -; V gene: TRBV7-6; D gene: TRBD2; J gene: TRBJ2-1; CDR3 DNA: TGTGCCAGCAGACTCTTTAGCGGGGGAGACTTCAATGAGCAGTTCTTC; CDR3 protein: CASRLFSGGDFNEQFF
clone size: -; V gene: TRBV19; D gene: -; J gene: TRBJ1-2; CDR3 DNA: TGTGCCAGTTCGTTCAGAGCTAACTATGGCTACACCTTC; CDR3 protein: CASSFRANYGYTF
clone size: -; V gene: TRBV4-1; D gene: -; J gene: TRBJ2-7; CDR3 DNA: TGCGCCAGCAGCCAAGAGGGAGGCTCCTACGAGCAGTACTTC; CDR3 protein: CASSQEGGSYEQYF